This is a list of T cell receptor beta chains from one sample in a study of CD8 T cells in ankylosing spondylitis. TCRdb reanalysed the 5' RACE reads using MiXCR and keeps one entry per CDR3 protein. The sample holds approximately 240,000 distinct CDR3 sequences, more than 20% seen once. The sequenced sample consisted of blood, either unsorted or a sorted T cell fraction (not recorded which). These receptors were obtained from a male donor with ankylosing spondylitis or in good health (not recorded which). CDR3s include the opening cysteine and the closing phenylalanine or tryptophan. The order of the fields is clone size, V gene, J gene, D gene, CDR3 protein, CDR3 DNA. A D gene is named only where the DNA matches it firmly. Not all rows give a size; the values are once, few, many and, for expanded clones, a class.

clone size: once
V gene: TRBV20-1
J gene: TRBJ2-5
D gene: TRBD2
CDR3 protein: CSARDRLAGGLLETQYF
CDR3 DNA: TGCAGTGCTAGAGATAGGCTAGCGGGGGGTTTACTTGAGACCCAGTACTTC

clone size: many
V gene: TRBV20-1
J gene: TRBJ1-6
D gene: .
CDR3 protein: CSARDLVGSPLHF
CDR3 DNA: TGCAGTGCTAGAGATCTGGTTGGCTCACCCCTCCACTTT

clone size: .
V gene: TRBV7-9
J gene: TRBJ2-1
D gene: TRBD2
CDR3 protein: CASSLTRGIYNEQFF
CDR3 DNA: TGTGCCAGCAGCTTAACGCGGGGGATCTACAATGAGCAGTTCTTC

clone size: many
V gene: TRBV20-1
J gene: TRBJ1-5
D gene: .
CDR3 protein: CSAVGTSSNQPQHF
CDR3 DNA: TGCAGTGCCGTGGGGACCTCAAGCAATCAGCCCCAGCATTTT

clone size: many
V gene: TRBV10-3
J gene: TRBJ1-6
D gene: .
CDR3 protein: CAISESGQWNSPLHF
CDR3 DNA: TGTGCCATCAGTGAGTCTGGACAGTGGAATTCACCCCTCCACTTT

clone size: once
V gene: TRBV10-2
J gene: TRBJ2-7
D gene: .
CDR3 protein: CASRGTGQGNYEQYF
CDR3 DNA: TGCGCCAGCAGGGGGACGGGTCAGGGGAATTACGAGCAGTACTTC

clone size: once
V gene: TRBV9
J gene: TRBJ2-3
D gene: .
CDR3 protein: CASSPSKDTQYF
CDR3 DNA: TGTGCCAGCAGCCCCTCCAAGGATACGCAGTATTTT

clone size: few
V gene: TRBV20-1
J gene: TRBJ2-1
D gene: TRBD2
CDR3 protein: CSAPIGLAGGKGFDNEQFF
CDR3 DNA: TGCAGTGCTCCTATCGGCCTAGCGGGGGGGAAGGGTTTTGACAATGAGCAGTTCTTC

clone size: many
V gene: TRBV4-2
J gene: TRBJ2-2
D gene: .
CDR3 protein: CASSQETRNTGELFF
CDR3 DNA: TGTGCCAGCAGCCAAGAGACTAGGAACACCGGGGAGCTGTTTTTT

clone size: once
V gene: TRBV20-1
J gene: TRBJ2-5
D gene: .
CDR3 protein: CSILPGGVPQETQYF
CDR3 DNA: TGCAGTATCCTACCGGGCGGGGTTCCCCAAGAGACCCAGTACTTC

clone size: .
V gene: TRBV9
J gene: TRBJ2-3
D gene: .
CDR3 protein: CASSPRGGSLSTDTQYF
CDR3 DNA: TGTGCCAGCAGCCCGAGGGGGGGCAGCCTAAGCACAGATACGCAGTATTTT

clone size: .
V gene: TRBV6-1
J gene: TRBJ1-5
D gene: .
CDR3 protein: CASSRSDGPQHF
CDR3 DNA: TGTGCCAGCAGCCGATCTGACGGGCCCCAGCATTTT

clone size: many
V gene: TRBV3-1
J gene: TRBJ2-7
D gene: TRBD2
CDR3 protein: CASRPTSGGSYEQYF
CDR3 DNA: TGTGCCAGCAGACCCACCAGCGGGGGTTCCTACGAGCAGTACTTC

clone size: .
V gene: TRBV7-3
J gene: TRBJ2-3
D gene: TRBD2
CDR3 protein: CASSFNLAGNAPDTQYF
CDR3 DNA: TGTGCCAGCAGCTTCAATCTAGCGGGGAATGCCCCAGATACGCAGTATTTT

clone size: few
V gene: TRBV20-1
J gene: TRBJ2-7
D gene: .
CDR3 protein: CSASYRESYEQYF
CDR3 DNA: TGCAGTGCTAGCTACAGGGAATCCTACGAGCAGTACTTC

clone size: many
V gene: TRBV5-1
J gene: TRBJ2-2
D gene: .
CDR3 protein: CASSPTGVTGELFF
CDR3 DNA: TGCGCCAGCAGCCCCACAGGAGTTACCGGGGAGCTGTTTTTT

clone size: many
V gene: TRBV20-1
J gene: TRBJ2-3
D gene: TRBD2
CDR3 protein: CSALAGGRTDTQYF
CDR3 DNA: TGCAGTGCCTTAGCGGGGGGCCGCACAGATACGCAGTATTTT

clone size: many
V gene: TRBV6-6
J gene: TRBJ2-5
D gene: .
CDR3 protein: CASRTLPAETQYF
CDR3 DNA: TGTGCCAGCAGGACCCTACCAGCAGAGACCCAGTACTTC

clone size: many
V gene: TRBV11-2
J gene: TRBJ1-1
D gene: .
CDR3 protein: CASSPGQVFSTEAFF
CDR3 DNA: TGTGCCAGCAGCCCCGGGCAGGTCTTCTCCACTGAAGCTTTCTTT

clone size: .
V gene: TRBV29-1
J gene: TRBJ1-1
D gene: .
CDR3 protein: CSVEDPGEDTEAFF
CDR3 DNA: TGCAGCGTTGAAGATCCAGGGGAAGACACTGAAGCTTTCTTT

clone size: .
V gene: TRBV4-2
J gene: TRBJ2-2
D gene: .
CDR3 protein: CASSLEPLPGELFF
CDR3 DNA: TGTGCCAGCAGCCTCGAGCCTCTCCCCGGGGAGCTGTTTTTT

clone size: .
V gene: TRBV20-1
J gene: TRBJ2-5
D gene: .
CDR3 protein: CSASRGGPIQETQYF
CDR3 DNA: TGCAGTGCTAGTAGGGGGGGCCCTATCCAAGAGACCCAGTACTTC

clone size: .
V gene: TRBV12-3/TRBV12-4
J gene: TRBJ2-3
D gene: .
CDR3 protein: CASSSTADAYTDTQYF
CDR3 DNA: TGTGCCAGCAGTTCGACAGCAGACGCATACACAGATACGCAGTATTTT

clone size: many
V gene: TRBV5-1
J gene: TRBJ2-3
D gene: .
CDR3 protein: CASGQTLTDTQYF
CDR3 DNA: TGCGCCAGCGGACAGACGCTTACAGATACGCAGTATTTT

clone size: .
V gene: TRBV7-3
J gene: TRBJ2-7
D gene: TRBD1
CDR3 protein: CASSLHRGAYEQYF
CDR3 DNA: TGTGCCAGCAGCTTGCACAGGGGGGCCTACGAGCAGTACTTC

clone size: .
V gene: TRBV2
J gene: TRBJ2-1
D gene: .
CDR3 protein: CASTGNNEQFF
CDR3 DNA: TGTGCCAGCACTGGAAACAATGAGCAGTTCTTC

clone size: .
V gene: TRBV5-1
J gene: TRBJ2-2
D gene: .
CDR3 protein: CASSPLGNTGELFF
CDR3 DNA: TGCGCCAGCAGCCCCCTGGGGAACACCGGGGAGCTGTTTTTT

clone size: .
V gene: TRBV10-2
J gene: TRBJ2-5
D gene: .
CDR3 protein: CASGPRVQETQYF
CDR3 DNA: TGCGCCAGCGGGCCCAGGGTCCAAGAGACCCAGTACTTC

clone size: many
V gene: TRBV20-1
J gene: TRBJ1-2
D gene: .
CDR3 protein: CSARVGVRDGYTF
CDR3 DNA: TGCAGTGCTAGAGTGGGGGTTCGGGATGGCTACACCTTC

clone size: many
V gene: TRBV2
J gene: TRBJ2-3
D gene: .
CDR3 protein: CATGAMVADTQYF
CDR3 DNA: TGTGCCACCGGGGCAATGGTTGCAGATACGCAGTATTTT

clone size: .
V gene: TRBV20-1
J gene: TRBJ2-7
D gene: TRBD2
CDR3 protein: CSARDLSRSGGGYEQYF
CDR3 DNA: TGCAGTGCTAGAGATTTATCGCGGAGCGGGGGCGGGTACGAGCAGTACTTC

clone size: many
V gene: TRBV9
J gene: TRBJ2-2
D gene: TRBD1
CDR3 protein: CASSAGGGQDNTGELFF
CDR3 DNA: TGTGCCAGCAGCGCCGGAGGAGGACAGGATAACACCGGGGAGCTGTTTTTT

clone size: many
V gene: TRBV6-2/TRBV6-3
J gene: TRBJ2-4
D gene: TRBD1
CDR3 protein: CASSYSGQTKNIQYF
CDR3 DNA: TGTGCCAGCAGTTACTCGGGACAGACCAAAAACATTCAGTACTTC

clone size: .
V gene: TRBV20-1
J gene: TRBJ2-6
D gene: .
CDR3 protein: CSARDGRGGANVLTF
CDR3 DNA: TGCAGTGCTAGAGATGGCCGGGGTGGGGCCAACGTCCTGACTTTC

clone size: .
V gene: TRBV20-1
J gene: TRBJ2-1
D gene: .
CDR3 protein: CSAPTLNSYNEQFF
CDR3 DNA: TGCAGTGCGCCGACTCTGAACTCCTACAATGAGCAGTTCTTC

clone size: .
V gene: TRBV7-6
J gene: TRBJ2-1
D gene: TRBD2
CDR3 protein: CASSLAGLAGVNEQFF
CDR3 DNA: TGTGCCAGCAGCTTAGCCGGACTAGCGGGGGTTAATGAGCAGTTCTTC

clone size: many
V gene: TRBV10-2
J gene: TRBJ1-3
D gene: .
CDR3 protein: CATSGEGTAGNTIYF
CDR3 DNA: TGCGCCACCTCCGGGGAAGGGACGGCTGGAAACACCATATATTTT

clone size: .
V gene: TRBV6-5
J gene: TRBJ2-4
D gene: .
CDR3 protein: CASSYGRSLAKNIQYF
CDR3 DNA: TGTGCCAGCAGTTATGGCCGTAGCTTAGCCAAAAACATTCAGTACTTC

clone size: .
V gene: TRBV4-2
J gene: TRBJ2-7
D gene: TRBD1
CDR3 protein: CASSQHGDRVSEQYF
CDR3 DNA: TGTGCCAGCAGCCAACATGGGGACAGGGTCTCCGAGCAGTACTTC

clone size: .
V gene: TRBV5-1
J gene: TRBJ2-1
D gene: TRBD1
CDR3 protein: CASSYRPGQGYNEQFF
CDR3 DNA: TGCGCCAGCAGCTACCGACCGGGACAGGGATACAATGAGCAGTTCTTC

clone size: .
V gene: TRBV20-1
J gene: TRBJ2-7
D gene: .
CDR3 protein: CSARGFSAGEQYF
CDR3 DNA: TGCAGTGCTAGAGGGTTTTCGGCGGGGGAGCAGTACTTC

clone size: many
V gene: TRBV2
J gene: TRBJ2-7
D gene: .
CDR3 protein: CASSDEGVLIEQYF
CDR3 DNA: TGTGCCAGCAGTGACGAGGGGGTCCTGATCGAGCAGTACTTC

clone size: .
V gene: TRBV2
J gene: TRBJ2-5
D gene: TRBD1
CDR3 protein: CASGPGQGAPETQYF
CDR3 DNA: TGTGCCAGTGGGCCGGGACAGGGGGCCCCAGAGACCCAGTACTTC

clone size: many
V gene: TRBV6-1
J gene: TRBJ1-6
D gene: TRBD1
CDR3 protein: CASSHDRGDSPLHF
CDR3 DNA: TGTGCCAGCAGCCACGACAGGGGAGATTCACCCCTCCACTTT

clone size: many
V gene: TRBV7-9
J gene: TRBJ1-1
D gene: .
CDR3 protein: CASSHRRSEAFF
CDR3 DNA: TGTGCCAGCAGCCATAGACGGAGTGAAGCTTTCTTT